The T cell receptor beta chain described here comes from a study of CD8 T cells in ankylosing spondylitis (dated by TCRdb to 2016 to 2017). Describing the broader study: The study profiled T cell receptor beta repertoires in healthy donors and ankylosing spondylitis patients to find disease-linked TCR variants. The whole study cohort included 108 healthy donors and around 25 ankylosing spondylitis patients. Peripheral blood samples were taken, and synovial fluid was additionally collected from ankylosing spondylitis patients. Overall study results and their limits: Some motif variants had previously been reported in the synovial fluid and blood of reactive arthritis patients, which suggests shared mechanisms of disease initiation. A CD8+ phenotype was shown by the disease-linked clones, which were found at relatively low frequencies in peripheral blood. Significant enrichment of the disease-linked clones was reported in matched synovial fluid samples from ankylosing spondylitis patients. Blood from ankylosing spondylitis patients appeared to be characterized by a TCR beta motif made up of under 10 highly homologous amino acid variants.

The instrument given in TCRdb is Illumina MiSeq. Quantitative 5'-RACE with molecular barcodes was the method used to prepare the TCR beta libraries. The original pipeline was this. To identify disease-linked TCR variants, a new computational method was used, one built on a probabilistic model of VDJ rearrangement. TCRdb's own reprocessing of the public reads used fastp at Q25 and MiXCR and kept productive beta chains. Every distinct CDR3 protein forms one entry, paired with its most common genes and DNA. TCRdb, rather than the study authors, made the V and J calls. The sample contains roughly 36,000 distinct CDR3 sequences, more than 13% of them found a single time. Of the sample, about 40% is held by the ten largest clones. V and J are truncated by 1 base and 6 bases respectively, leaving an intervening sequence of 13 bases. From its cysteine to its phenylalanine, the CDR3 spans 16 amino acids. The CDR3 DNA has 48 bases and is translated from base 1. CDR1 and CDR2 (LGHDT, YNNKEL) derive from the germline V gene (reference sequence).

About this clonotype: This clone's antigen is unknown. No base-level quality is on record; no much larger clone is a single base apart.

The chain employs TRBV3-1 and TRBJ1-6, with a weak D call of TRBD1 (6 bases match). Sequenced material: blood. This receptor was identified in a male donor with ankylosing spondylitis or in good health (not recorded which). The CDR3 here reads CASSQVPDRPNSPLHF. The DNA reads as follows: TGTGCCAGCAGCCAAGTCCCCGACAGGCCTAATTCACCCCTCCACTTT.